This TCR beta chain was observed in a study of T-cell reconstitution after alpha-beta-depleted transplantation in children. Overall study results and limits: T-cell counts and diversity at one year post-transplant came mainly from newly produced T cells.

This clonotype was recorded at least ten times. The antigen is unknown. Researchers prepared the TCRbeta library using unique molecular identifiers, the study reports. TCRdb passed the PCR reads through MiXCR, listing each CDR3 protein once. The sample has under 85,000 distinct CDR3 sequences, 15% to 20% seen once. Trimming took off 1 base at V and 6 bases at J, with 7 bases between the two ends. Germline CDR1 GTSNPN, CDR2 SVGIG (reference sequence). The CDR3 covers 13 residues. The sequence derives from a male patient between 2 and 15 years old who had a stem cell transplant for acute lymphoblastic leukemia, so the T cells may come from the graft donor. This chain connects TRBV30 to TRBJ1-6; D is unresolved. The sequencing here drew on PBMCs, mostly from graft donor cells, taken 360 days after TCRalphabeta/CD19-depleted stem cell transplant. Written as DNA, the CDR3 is TGTGCCTGGAGTGATCTCCTTAATTCACCCCTCCACTTT. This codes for CAWSDLLNSPLHF.